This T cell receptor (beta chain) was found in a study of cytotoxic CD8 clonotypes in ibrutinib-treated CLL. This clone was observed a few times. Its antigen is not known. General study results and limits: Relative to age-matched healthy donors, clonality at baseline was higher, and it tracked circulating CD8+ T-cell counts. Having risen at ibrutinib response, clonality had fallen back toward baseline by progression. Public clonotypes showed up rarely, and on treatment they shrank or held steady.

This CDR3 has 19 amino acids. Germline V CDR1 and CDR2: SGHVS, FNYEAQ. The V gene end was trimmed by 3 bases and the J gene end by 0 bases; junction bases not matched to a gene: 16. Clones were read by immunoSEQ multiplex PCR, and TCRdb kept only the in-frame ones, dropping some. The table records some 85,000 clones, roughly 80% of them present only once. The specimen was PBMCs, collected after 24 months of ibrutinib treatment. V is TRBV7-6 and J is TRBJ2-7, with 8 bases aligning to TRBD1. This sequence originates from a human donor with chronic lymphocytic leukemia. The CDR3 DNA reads TGTGCCAGCAGCTTTCCCAGACAGGACAGGGATCAGAGCTCCTACGAGCAGTACTTC. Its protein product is CASSFPRQDRDQSSYEQYF.